These T cell receptor beta chains were read from a single sample in a study of T-cell reconstitution after alpha-beta-depleted transplantation in children. TCRdb called the PCR reads again in MiXCR, with one record for every CDR3 protein. The sample lists about 610,000 distinct CDR3 sequences, about 10% seen once, with 4% to 5% in the top ten. Sample: PBMCs from the stem cell graft donor, taken from the stem cell graft. The receptors were sampled from a human donor who donated a stem cell graft to a child with acute myeloid leukemia. Both conserved end residues are part of each CDR3. D genes are given only for firm matches. Some rows have no size entry. The others give once, few or many, or a class for an expanded clone.

J,size,D,V,length,CDR3,DNA
TRBJ2-7,few,NA,TRBV7-3,14,CASSLRVPWYEQYF,TGTGCCAGCAGCCTCCGGGTCCCTTGGTACGAGCAGTACTTC
TRBJ2-1,NA,TRBD1,TRBV12-3/TRBV12-4,14,CASSPGQGAGEQFF,TGTGCCAGCAGCCCGGGACAGGGGGCGGGAGAGCAGTTCTTC
TRBJ2-5,NA,NA,TRBV20-1,14,CSARRATSGETQYF,TGCAGTGCTAGAAGGGCTACCAGTGGGGAGACCCAGTACTTC
TRBJ2-1,few,TRBD2,TRBV7-2,15,CASRSGASGRNEQFF,TGTGCCAGCAGATCAGGGGCTAGCGGGAGAAATGAGCAGTTCTTC
TRBJ2-3,NA,NA,TRBV5-1,13,CASSSEGSDTQYF,TGCGCCAGCAGTTCGGAGGGCTCAGATACGCAGTATTTT
TRBJ1-5,NA,NA,TRBV6-2/TRBV6-3,15,CASSYPMGGGQPQHF,TGTGCCAGCAGTTACCCGATGGGGGGTGGTCAGCCCCAGCATTTT
TRBJ2-5,NA,TRBD2,TRBV5-1,15,CASSLAFGRGETQYF,TGCGCCAGCAGCTTGGCTTTCGGGAGGGGAGAGACCCAGTACTTC
TRBJ2-1,NA,NA,TRBV7-9,15,CASSFRDGGNNEQFF,TGTGCCAGCAGCTTTCGGGATGGGGGAAACAATGAGCAGTTCTTC
TRBJ2-3,NA,TRBD2,TRBV7-6,18,CASSPNAGTSGFTDTQYF,TGTGCCAGCAGCCCTAACGCCGGGACTAGCGGTTTCACAGATACGCAGTATTTT
TRBJ2-1,few,TRBD2,TRBV29-1,14,CSSRLAVHGNEQFF,TGCAGCTCCCGACTAGCGGTGCATGGTAATGAGCAGTTCTTC
TRBJ2-3,NA,TRBD2,TRBV9,18,CAIWAGLAASRRIDTQYF,TGTGCCATCTGGGCGGGACTAGCGGCGTCAAGGAGGATAGATACGCAGTATTTT
TRBJ2-1,NA,NA,TRBV12-5,16,CASGLLTSGAAVEQFF,TGTGCTAGTGGTTTGCTCACCTCAGGGGCGGCCGTTGAGCAGTTCTTC
TRBJ2-7,few,TRBD2,TRBV20-1,14,CSARESGRVYEQYF,TGCAGTGCTAGAGAAAGCGGGAGGGTCTACGAGCAGTACTTC
TRBJ1-5,NA,NA,TRBV4-3,16,CASSQDRGGVRQPQHF,TGCGCCAGCAGCCAAGATCGGGGGGGAGTTCGGCAGCCCCAGCATTTT
TRBJ2-7,few,NA,TRBV28,15,CASSFADFTSYEQYF,TGTGCCAGCAGTTTCGCGGACTTCACCTCCTACGAGCAGTACTTC
TRBJ1-3,NA,NA,TRBV4-2,17,CASSQPVGQVIGNTIYF,TGTGCCAGCAGCCAACCAGTGGGGCAGGTGATTGGAAACACCATATATTTT
TRBJ1-2,many,NA,TRBV28,12,CASSSRAYGYTF,TGTGCCAGCAGTTCCAGAGCCTATGGCTACACCTTC
TRBJ2-1,NA,TRBD2,TRBV28,15,CASKLRTSGYNEQFF,TGTGCCAGCAAGCTCCGGACTAGCGGCTACAATGAGCAGTTCTTC
TRBJ2-1,NA,NA,TRBV12-3/TRBV12-4,14,CASTWTAPYNEQFF,TGTGCCAGCACATGGACAGCCCCATACAATGAGCAGTTCTTC
TRBJ2-1,NA,NA,TRBV27,14,CASSPRHIYNEQFF,TGTGCCAGCAGTCCAAGGCACATCTACAATGAGCAGTTCTTC
TRBJ1-1,many,TRBD1,TRBV5-6,14,CASSFKGGNTEAFF,TGTGCCAGCAGCTTTAAAGGGGGCAACACTGAAGCTTTCTTT
TRBJ2-5,few,TRBD2,TRBV6-1,16,CASSSRGGGRSETQYF,TGTGCCAGCAGCTCCCGGGGGGGCGGGAGGTCTGAGACCCAGTACTTC
TRBJ2-3,many,NA,TRBV12-3/TRBV12-4,14,CASSLRAGSDTQYF,TGTGCCAGCAGTTTACGCGCAGGCTCAGATACGCAGTATTTT
TRBJ2-5,NA,NA,TRBV6-1,16,CASMSLGISPQETQYF,TGTGCCAGCATGAGTTTGGGGATCTCCCCACAAGAGACCCAGTACTTC
TRBJ2-7,many,TRBD1,TRBV5-1,16,CASSADGQGSWDEQYF,TGCGCCAGCAGCGCTGACGGACAGGGGAGCTGGGACGAGCAGTACTTC
TRBJ1-1,NA,NA,TRBV11-2,14,CASSATRGGTEAFF,TGTGCCAGCAGCGCTACTAGGGGTGGTACTGAAGCTTTCTTT
TRBJ2-4,NA,TRBD1,TRBV20-1,15,CSARYGQGVKNIQYF,TGCAGTGCTAGATATGGACAGGGCGTCAAAAACATTCAGTACTTC
TRBJ2-7,few,NA,TRBV20-1,14,CSASPTGRGYEQYF,TGCAGTGCTAGCCCTACAGGTCGGGGTTACGAGCAGTACTTC
TRBJ2-3,few,TRBD2,TRBV9,17,CASSLGVTSGILDTQYF,TGTGCCAGCAGCTTAGGTGTGACTAGCGGGATTCTGGATACGCAGTATTTT
TRBJ2-1,few,NA,TRBV3-1,13,CATSRYSYNEQFF,TGTGCCACTTCGCGGTACTCCTACAATGAGCAGTTCTTC
TRBJ2-1,many,NA,TRBV20-1,15,CSASTRRSQSNEQFF,TGCAGTGCTAGTACCCGGCGTTCCCAATCCAATGAGCAGTTCTTC
TRBJ1-2,NA,TRBD1,TRBV20-1,12,CSAVRGPYGYTF,TGCAGTGCCGTTAGGGGGCCCTATGGCTACACCTTC
TRBJ2-7,NA,NA,TRBV29-1,10,CSASNYEQYF,TGCAGCGCCTCTAACTACGAGCAGTACTTC
TRBJ1-5,many,TRBD1,TRBV12-3/TRBV12-4,14,CASSYTGANQPQHF,TGTGCCAGCAGTTATACAGGGGCGAATCAGCCCCAGCATTTT
TRBJ2-5,many,TRBD1,TRBV29-1,12,CSVGQGQETQYF,TGCAGCGTCGGACAGGGGCAAGAGACCCAGTACTTC
TRBJ2-7,few,NA,TRBV24-1,14,CATSDGAVREEQYF,TGTGCCACCAGTGATGGAGCGGTGAGGGAAGAGCAGTACTTC
TRBJ2-2,many,NA,TRBV7-2,15,CASSPVGLVNGELFF,TGTGCCAGCAGTCCAGTGGGTTTAGTCAACGGGGAGCTGTTTTTT
TRBJ2-5,NA,NA,TRBV4-1,11,CASSQEKTQYF,TGCGCCAGCAGCCAAGAAAAGACCCAGTACTTC
TRBJ1-1,few,NA,TRBV5-1,13,CASSHTGPAEAFF,TGCGCCAGCAGCCATACCGGGCCTGCTGAAGCTTTCTTT
TRBJ1-2,NA,TRBD1,TRBV5-1,14,CASSPPDRAYGYTF,TGCGCCAGCAGCCCACCCGACAGGGCATATGGCTACACCTTC
TRBJ2-1,many,NA,TRBV5-1,14,CASSLGQSYNEQFF,TGCGCCAGCAGCCTCGGACAGAGTTACAATGAGCAGTTCTTC
TRBJ2-7,many,NA,TRBV20-1,12,CSATLDFFEQYF,TGCAGTGCTACCCTGGACTTCTTCGAGCAGTACTTC
TRBJ1-3,few,NA,TRBV7-2,12,CASSLHRNTIYF,TGTGCCAGCAGCTTACATCGCAACACCATATATTTT
TRBJ2-7,few,TRBD2,TRBV20-1,15,CSAPIPGLAGYEQYF,TGCAGTGCCCCAATCCCGGGACTAGCGGGATACGAGCAGTACTTC
TRBJ2-3,few,NA,TRBV7-3,15,CASSLHEARTDTQYF,TGTGCCAGCAGCCTCCATGAGGCCAGGACAGATACGCAGTATTTT
TRBJ2-1,few,TRBD2,TRBV7-2,12,CASSGGTRGQFF,TGTGCCAGCAGCGGGGGGACTAGAGGGCAGTTCTTC
TRBJ2-2,many,NA,TRBV5-1,15,CASSVPSGNTGELFF,TGCGCCAGCTCGGTGCCCAGTGGGAACACCGGGGAGCTGTTTTTT